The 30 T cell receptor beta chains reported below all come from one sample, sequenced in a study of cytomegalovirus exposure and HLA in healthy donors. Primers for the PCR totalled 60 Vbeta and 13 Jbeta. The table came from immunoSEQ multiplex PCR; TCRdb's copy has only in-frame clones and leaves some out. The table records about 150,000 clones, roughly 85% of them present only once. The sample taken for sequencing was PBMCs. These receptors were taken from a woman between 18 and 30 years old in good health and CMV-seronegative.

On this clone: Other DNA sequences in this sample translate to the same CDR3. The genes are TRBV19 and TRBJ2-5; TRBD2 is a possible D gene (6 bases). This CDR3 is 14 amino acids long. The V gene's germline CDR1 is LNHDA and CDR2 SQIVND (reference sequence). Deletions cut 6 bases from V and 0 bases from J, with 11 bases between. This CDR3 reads CASSVSGYQETQYF. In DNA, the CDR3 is TGTGCCAGTAGCGTTAGCGGATACCAAGAGACCCAGTACTTC.

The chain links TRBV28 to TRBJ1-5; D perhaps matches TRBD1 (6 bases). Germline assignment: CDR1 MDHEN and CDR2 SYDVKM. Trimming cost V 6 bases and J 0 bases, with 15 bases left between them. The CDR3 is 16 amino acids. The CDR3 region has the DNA TGTGCCAGCAGCCACGGGACACCCTATAGCAATCAGCCCCAGCATTTT. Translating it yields CASSHGTPYSNQPQHF. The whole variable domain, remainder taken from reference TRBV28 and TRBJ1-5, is DVKVTQSSRYLVKRTGEKVFLECVQDMDHENMFWYRQDPGLGLRLIYFSYDVKMKEKGDIPEGYSVSREKKERFSLILESASTNQTSMYLCASSHGTPYSNQPQHFGDGTRLSIL.

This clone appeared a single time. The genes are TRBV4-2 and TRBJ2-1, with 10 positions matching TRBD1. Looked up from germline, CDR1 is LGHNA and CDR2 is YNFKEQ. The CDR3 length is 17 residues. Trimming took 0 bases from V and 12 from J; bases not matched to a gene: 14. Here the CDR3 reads CASSQDDRGETGGRQFF. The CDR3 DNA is TGTGCCAGCAGCCAAGATGATCGTGGGGAGACAGGGGGCAGGCAGTTCTTC.

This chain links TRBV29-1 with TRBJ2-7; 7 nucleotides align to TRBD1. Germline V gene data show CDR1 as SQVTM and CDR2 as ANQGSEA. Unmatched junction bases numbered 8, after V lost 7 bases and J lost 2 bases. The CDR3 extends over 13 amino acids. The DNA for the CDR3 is TGCAGCGCTTCGACAGGGCAACCCTACGAGCAGTACTTC. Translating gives CSASTGQPYEQYF.

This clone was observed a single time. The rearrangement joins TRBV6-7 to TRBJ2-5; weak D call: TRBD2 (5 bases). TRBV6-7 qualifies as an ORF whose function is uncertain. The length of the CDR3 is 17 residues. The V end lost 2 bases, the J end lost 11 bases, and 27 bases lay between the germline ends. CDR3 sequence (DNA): TGTGCCAGCAGTTACGGGTGGTCAGCCGGTGGGGATGGGGAGCAGTACTTC. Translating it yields CASSYGWSAGGDGEQYF.

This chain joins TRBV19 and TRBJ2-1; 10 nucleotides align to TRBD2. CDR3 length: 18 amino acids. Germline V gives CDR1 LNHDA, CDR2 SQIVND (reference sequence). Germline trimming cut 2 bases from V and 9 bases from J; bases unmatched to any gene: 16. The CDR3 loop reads CASSILRLAGSVGGEQFF. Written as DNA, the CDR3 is TGTGCCAGTAGTATACTGAGACTAGCGGGTTCCGTAGGTGGTGAGCAGTTCTTC.

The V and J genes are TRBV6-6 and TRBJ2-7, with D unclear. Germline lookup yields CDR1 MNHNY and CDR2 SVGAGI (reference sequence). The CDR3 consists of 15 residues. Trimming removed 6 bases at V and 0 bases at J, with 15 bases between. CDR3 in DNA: TGTGCCAGCAGCTACGGAGCCCTTGGCTCCTACGAGCAGTACTTC. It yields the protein CASSYGALGSYEQYF.

The CDR3 protein is CASSLETGPTEAFF. The CDR3 DNA reads TGTGCCAGCAGCTTAGAAACAGGGCCCACTGAAGCTTTCTTT. The V call is TRBV7-2, the J call TRBJ1-1; maybe TRBD1 (6 bases). This CDR3 contains 14 residues. Trimming took off 1 base at V and 4 bases at J, with 10 bases between the two ends. CDR1 and CDR2 (germline): SGHTA, FQGNSA.

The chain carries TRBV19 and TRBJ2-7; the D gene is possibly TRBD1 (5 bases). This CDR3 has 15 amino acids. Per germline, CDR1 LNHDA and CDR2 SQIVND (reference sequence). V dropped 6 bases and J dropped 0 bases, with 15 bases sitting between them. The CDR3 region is CASSLDKRFSYEQYF. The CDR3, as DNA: TGTGCCAGTAGCCTGGACAAACGCTTCTCCTACGAGCAGTACTTC.

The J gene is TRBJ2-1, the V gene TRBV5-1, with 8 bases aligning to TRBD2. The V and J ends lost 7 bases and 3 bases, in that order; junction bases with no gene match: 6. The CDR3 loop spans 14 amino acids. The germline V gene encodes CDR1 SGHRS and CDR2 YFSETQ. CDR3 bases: TGCGCCAGCGCGGGGGGTTCCTTCTACAATGAGCAGTTCTTC. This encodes CASAGGSFYNEQFF. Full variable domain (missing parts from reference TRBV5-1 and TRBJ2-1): KAGVTQTPRYLIKTRGQQVTLSCSPISGHRSVSWYQQTPGQGLQFLFEYFSETQRNKGNFPGRFSGRQFSNSRSEMNVSTLELGDSALYLCASAGGSFYNEQFFGPGTRLTVL.

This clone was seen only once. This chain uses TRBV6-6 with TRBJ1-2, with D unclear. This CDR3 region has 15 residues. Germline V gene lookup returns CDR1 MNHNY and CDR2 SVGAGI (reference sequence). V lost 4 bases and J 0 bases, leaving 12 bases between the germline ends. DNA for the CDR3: TGTGCCAGCAGTTTTTCCGACACAGCTAACTATGGCTACACCTTC. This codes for CASSFSDTANYGYTF.

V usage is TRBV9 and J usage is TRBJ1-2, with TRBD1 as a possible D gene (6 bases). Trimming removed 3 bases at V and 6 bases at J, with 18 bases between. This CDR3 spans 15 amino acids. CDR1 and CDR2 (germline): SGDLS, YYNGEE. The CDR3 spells CASSGRGVNTDGYTF. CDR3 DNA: TGTGCCAGCAGCGGCAGGGGAGTGAATACGGATGGCTACACCTTC.

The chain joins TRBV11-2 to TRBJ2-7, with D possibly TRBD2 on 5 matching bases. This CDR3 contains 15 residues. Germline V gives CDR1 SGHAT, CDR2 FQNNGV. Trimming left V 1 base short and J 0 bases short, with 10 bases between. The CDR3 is CASSLVLGSSYEQYF. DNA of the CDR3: TGTGCCAGCAGCTTAGTTCTGGGGAGCTCCTACGAGCAGTACTTC.

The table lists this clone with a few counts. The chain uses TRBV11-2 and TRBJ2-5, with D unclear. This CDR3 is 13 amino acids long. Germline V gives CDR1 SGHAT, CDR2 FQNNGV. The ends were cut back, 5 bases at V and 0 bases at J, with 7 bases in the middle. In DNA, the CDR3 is TGTGCCAGCAGCCCCATAGACCAAGAGACCCAGTACTTC. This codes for CASSPIDQETQYF. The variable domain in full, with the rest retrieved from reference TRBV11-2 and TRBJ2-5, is EAGVAQSPRYKIIEKRQSVAFWCNPISGHATLYWYQQILGQGPKLLIQFQNNGVVDDSQLPKDRFSAERLKGVDSTLKIQPAKLEDSAVYLCASSPIDQETQYFGPGTRLLVL.

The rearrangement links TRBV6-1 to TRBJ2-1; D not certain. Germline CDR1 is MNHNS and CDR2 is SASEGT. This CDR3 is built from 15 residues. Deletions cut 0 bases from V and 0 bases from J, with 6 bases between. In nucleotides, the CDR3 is TGTGCCAGCAGTGAAGCGGTTAGCTCCTACAATGAGCAGTTCTTC. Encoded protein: CASSEAVSSYNEQFF.

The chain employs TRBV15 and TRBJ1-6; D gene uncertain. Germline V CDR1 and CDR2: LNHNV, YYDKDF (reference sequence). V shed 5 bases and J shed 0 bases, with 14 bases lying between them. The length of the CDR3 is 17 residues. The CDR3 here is CATSGGLSGSYNSPLHF. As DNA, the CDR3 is TGTGCCACCAGCGGCGGGTTAAGCGGCTCCTATAATTCACCCCTCCACTTT.

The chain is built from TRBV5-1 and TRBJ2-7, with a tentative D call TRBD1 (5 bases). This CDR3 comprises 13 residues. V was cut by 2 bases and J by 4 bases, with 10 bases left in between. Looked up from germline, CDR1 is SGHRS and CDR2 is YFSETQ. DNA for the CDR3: TGCGCCAGCAGCTTAAGTTCAGGGTACGAGCAGTACTTC. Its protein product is CASSLSSGYEQYF.

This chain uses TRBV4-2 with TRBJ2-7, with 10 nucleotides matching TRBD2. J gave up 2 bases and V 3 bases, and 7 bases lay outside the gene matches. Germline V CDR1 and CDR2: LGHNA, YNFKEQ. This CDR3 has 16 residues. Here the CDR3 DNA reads TGTGCCAGCAGCCAGGCCGGGACTAGCGCTCCCTACGAGCAGTACTTC. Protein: CASSQAGTSAPYEQYF.

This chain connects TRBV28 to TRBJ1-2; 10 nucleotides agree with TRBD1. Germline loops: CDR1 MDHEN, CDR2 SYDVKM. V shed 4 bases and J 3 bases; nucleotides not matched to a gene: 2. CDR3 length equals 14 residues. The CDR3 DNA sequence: TGTGCCAGCAGTTACGGGACAGGGGACTATGGCTACACCTTC. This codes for CASSYGTGDYGYTF.

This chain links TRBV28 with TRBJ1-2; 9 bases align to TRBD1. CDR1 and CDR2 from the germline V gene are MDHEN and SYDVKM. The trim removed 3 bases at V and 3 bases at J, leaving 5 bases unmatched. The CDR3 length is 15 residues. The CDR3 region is CASSFETGGDYGYTF. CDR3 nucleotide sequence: TGTGCCAGCAGTTTCGAGACAGGGGGGGACTATGGCTACACCTTC.

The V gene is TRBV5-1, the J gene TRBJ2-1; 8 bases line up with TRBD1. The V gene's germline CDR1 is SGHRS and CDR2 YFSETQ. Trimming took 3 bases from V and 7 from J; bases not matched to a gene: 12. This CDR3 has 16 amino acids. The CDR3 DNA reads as TGCGCCAGCAGCTGGGACAGGCAGGCGGGTACGAATGAGCAGTTCTTC. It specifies CASSWDRQAGTNEQFF.

The chain's CDR3 is CAIRLAGGHEQYF. As DNA, the CDR3 is TGTGCCATCCGACTAGCGGGGGGCCACGAGCAGTACTTC. The V and J genes are TRBV28 and TRBJ2-7; 13 bases map to TRBD2. The germline V gene has CDR1 MDHEN and CDR2 SYDVKM. This CDR3 contains 13 residues. Trimming took 10 bases from V and 5 from J; bases not matched to a gene: 5.

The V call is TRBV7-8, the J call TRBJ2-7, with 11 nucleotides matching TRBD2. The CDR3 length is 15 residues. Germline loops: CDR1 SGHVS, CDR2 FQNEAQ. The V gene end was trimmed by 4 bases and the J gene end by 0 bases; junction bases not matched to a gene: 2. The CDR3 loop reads CASSWTSGFSYEQYF. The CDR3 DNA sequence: TGTGCCAGCAGCTGGACTAGCGGGTTCTCCTACGAGCAGTACTTC.

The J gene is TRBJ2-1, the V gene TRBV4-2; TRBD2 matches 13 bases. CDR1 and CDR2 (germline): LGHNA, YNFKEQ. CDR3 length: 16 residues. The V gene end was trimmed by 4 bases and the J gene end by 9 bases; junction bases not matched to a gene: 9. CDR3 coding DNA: TGTGCCAGCAGCCCAGGGACTAGCGGGGCCTCAGCTGAGCAGTTCTTC. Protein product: CASSPGTSGASAEQFF.

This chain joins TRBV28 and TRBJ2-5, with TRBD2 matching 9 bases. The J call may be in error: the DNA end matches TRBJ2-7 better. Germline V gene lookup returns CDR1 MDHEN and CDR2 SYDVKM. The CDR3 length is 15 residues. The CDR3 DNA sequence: TGTGCCAGCACCCCTGAGCTAGCGGGGCCCTACGAGCAGTACTTC. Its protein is CASTPELAGPYEQYF.

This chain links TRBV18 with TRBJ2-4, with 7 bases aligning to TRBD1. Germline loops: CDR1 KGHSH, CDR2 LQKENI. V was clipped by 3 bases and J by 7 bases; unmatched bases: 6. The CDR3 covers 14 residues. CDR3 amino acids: CASSPIPQGNIQYF. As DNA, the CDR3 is TGTGCCAGCTCACCGATCCCACAGGGGAACATTCAGTACTTC.

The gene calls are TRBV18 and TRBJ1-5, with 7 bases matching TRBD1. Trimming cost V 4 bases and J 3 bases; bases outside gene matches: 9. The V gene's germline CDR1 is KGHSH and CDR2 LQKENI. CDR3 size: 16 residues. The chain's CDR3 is CASSLTTGPDNQPQHF. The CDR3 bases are TGTGCCAGCTCACTAACGACAGGGCCCGACAATCAGCCCCAGCATTTT.

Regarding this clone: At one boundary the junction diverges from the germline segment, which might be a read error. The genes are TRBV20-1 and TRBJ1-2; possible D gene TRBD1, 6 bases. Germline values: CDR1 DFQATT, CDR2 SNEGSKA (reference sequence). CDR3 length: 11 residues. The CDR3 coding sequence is TGCAGTGCTAGAGTAAACAGGGTTTCCTTATTC. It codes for CSARVNRVSLF.

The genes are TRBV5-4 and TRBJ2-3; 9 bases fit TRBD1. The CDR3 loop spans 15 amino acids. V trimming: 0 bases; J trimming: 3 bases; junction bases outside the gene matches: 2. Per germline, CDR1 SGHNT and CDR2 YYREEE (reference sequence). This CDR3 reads CASSLDRGLTDTQYF. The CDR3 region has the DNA TGTGCCAGCAGCTTGGACAGGGGGCTGACAGATACGCAGTATTTT. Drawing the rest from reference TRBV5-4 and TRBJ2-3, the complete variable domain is ETGVTQSPTHLIKTRGQQVTLRCSSQSGHNTVSWYQQALGQGPQFIFQYYREEENGRGNFPPRFSGLQFPNYSSELNVNALELDDSALYLCASSLDRGLTDTQYFGPGTRLTVL.

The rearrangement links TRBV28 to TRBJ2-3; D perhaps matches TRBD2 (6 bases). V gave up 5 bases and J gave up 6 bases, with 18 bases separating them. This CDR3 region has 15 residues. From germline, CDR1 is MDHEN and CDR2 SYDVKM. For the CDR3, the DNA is TGTGCCAGCAGTCCCCGGGGGTCGCGGGTGGATACGCAGTATTTT. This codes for CASSPRGSRVDTQYF. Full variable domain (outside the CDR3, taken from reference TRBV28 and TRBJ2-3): DVKVTQSSRYLVKRTGEKVFLECVQDMDHENMFWYRQDPGLGLRLIYFSYDVKMKEKGDIPEGYSVSREKKERFSLILESASTNQTSMYLCASSPRGSRVDTQYFGPGTRLTVL.